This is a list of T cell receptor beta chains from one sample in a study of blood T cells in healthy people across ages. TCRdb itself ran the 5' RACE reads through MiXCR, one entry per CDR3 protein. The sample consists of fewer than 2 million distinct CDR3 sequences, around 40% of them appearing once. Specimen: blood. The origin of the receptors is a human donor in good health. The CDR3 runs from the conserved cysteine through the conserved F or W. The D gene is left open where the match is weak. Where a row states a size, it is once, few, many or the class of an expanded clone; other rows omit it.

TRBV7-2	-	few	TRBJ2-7	TGTGCCAGCAGCACCCTTGGGACCGACGAGCAGTACTTC	CASSTLGTDEQYF
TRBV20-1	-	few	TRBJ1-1	TGCAGTTCCAGGACCTCCACTGAAGCTTTCTTT	CSSRTSTEAFF
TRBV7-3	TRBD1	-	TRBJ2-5	TGTGCCAGCAGCTCGACCCGGGACAGGGGGCAGGAGACCCAGTACTTC	CASSSTRDRGQETQYF
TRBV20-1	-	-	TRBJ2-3	TGCAGTGCTAGCCCTACCCGGAAGGATACGCAGTATTTT	CSASPTRKDTQYF
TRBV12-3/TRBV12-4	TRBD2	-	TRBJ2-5	TGTGCCAGCAGTTTACGGGTAGCGGGGCCCTTCCAAGAGACCCAGTACTTC	CASSLRVAGPFQETQYF
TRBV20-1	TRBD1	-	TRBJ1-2	TGCAGTGCTCCCCTCCGGGACAGGGGCGAAAGAAACTATGGCTACACCTTC	CSAPLRDRGERNYGYTF
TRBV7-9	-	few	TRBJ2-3	TGTGCCAGCAGCCCCCTAGGGCTCTCCACAGATACGCAGTATTTT	CASSPLGLSTDTQYF
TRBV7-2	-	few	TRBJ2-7	TGTGCCAGCCTTAGGACACGATATGCCTACGAGCAGTACTTC	CASLRTRYAYEQYF
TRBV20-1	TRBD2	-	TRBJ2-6	TGCAGTGCTAGTAGCGGGGGGGGTTCTGGGGCCAACGTCCTGACTTTC	CSASSGGGSGANVLTF
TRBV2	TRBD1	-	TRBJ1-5	TGTGCCAGCAGAGCCCGGGGACAGGCCAATCAGCCCCAGCATTTT	CASRARGQANQPQHF
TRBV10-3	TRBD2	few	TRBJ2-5	TGTGCCATCAGTTCGACTAGCGGGGGGGCAATTGAGCAAGAGACCCAGTACTTC	CAISSTSGGAIEQETQYF
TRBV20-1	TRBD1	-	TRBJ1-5	TGCAGTGCTAGACGACAGGGTTCTCTTAGCAATCAGCCCCGGCATTTT	CSARRQGSLSNQPRHF
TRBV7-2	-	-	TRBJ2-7	TGTGCCAGCAGCTTATCCACCCTGTACGGCGAGCAGTACTTC	CASSLSTLYGEQYF
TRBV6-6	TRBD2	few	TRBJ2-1	TGTGCCAGCCTCGGACTAGCGGGGAGCTCCTACAATGAGCAGTTCTTC	CASLGLAGSSYNEQFF
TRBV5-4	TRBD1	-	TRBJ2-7	TGTGCCAGCAGCCTGGACAGGGGGCCGTACTCCTACGAGCAGTACTTC	CASSLDRGPYSYEQYF
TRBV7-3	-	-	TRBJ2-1	TGTGCCAGCAGCTTAGTAACAGGGTCAGGGGAGCAGTTCTTC	CASSLVTGSGEQFF
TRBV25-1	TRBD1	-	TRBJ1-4	TGTGCCAGCAGTGACGACAGGGGGCTTGGTAGTGAAAAACGGTTTTTT	CASSDDRGLGSEKRFF
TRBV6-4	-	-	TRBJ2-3	TGTGCCAGCAGTGACTCAGGGCAGCCGGGCACAGATACGCAGTATTTT	CASSDSGQPGTDTQYF
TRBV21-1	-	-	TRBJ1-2	TGTGCCAGCAACACCCGTCGCGGAGGGGGCAATGGCTACACCTTC	CASNTRRGGGNGYTF
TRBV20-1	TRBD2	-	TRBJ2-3	TGCAGTGCTAAGCCGGGGGGGGGCGATACGCAGTATTTT	CSAKPGGGDTQYF
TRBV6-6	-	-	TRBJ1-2	TGTGCCATCCCCCAGGACTTAAACTATGGCTACACCTTC	CAIPQDLNYGYTF
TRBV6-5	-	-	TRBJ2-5	TGTGCCAGCAGGCTCAGACAGAGAGAGACCCAGTACTTC	CASRLRQRETQYF
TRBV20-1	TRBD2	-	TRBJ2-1	TGCAGTGCCCCCGGGGGACTAGCGGGGGGTAGCTCCTACAATGAGCAGTTCTTC	CSAPGGLAGGSSYNEQFF
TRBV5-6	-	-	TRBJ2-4	TGTGCCAGCAGCCTGGTTGGTAGCGGAAACATTCAGTACTTC	CASSLVGSGNIQYF
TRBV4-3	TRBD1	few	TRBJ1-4	TGCGCCAGCAGCCCTTTTCAGGGGGCAGAGGTTACTAATGAAAAACTGTTTTTT	CASSPFQGAEVTNEKLFF
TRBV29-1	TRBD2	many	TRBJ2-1	TGCAGCGTTGATTCCGGGGGGGTATTTGTTGAGCAGTTCTTC	CSVDSGGVFVEQFF
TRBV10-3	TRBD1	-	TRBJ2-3	TGTGCCATCAGCCTTTCGACAGGGTCCACAGATACGCAGTATTTT	CAISLSTGSTDTQYF
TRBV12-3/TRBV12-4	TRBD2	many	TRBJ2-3	TGTGCCAGCCGGGGGGTCACAGATACGCAGTATTTT	CASRGVTDTQYF
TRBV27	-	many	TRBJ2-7	TGTGCCAGCAGTTTGGGACTTGTCGGGTACGAGCAGTACTTC	CASSLGLVGYEQYF
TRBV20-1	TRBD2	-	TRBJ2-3	TGCAGTGCTAGAGGGCCTAGCGGGGGGGCGGGTGGCGGAGATACGCAGTATTTT	CSARGPSGGAGGGDTQYF
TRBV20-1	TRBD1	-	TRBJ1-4	TGCAGTGCTAGACTAACAGACAGGGGAGAAAAACTGTTTTTT	CSARLTDRGEKLFF
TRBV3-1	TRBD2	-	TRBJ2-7	TGTGCCAGCAGCCCCATCACTAGCGGGGGAACCTACGAGCAGTACTTC	CASSPITSGGTYEQYF
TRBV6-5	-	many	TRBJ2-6	TGTGCCAGCAGTTACGATGATTCTGGGGCCAACGTCCTGACTTTC	CASSYDDSGANVLTF
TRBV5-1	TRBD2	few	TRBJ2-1	TGCGCCAGCAGCTTGAATTCGCGCGGGGAGGGTGAGCAGTTCTTC	CASSLNSRGEGEQFF
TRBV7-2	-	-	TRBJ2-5	TGTGCCAGCAGCACGGACCCAGTTTGGGAGACCCAGTACTTC	CASSTDPVWETQYF
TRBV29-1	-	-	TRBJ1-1	TGCAGCGTGATCCTCAGGGGAGCCCGGACGGGGGGCACTGAAGCTTTCTTT	CSVILRGARTGGTEAFF
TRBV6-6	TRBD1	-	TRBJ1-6	TGTGCCAGCAGCTCCCCGGACAGGGAGTCACCCCTCCACTTT	CASSSPDRESPLHF
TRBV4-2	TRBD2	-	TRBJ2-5	TGTGCCAGCAGCCAAGAGGCGCGGGGGAGGGAGACCCAGTACTTC	CASSQEARGRETQYF
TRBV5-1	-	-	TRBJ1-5	TGCGCCAGCAGGCCTGACCAGGGATATTGGCCCCAGCATTTT	CASRPDQGYWPQHF
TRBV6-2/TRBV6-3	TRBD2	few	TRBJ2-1	TGTGCCAGCAGTCAAGCTAGCGGGGGGCTCAATGAGCAGTTCTTC	CASSQASGGLNEQFF
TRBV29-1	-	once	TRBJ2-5	TGCAGCGTTGCCCGGGGGTCACAAGAGACCCAGTACTTC	CSVARGSQETQYF
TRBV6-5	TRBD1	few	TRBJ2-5	TGTGCCAGCAGTTACTCGATTGGGACAGGAGAGGAGACCCAGTACTTC	CASSYSIGTGEETQYF
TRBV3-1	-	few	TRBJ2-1	TGTGCCAGCAGCCAAGCGGTCGGTCGAGCGGTCTCTAATGAGCAGTTCTTC	CASSQAVGRAVSNEQFF